The sequence of this TCR beta chain was determined in a study of identical twins. Study observations and caveats: The models systematically underestimated how much out-of-frame TCR alpha was shared in monozygotic twins. While abundant cord blood beta clonotypes carried fewer insertions, memory repertoires showed no such pattern.

Carrying unique molecular identifiers, the cDNA also gained a universal primer site through template switching. TCRdb re-called the 5' RACE reads through MiXCR, storing one row per CDR3 protein. The sample includes 500,000 to 550,000 distinct CDR3 sequences, around 20% seen only once; the top ten take 0.48%. V lost 3 bases and J lost 4, with 7 bases in between. This CDR3 is built from 13 residues. A word on this clonotype: What it binds is unknown.

This same sample was also taken into another study, of yellow fever vaccine responses in identical twins. As that study records: Reports say the vaccine T cell response in twins looked partly convergent and partly personalized.

The chain uses TRBV12-3 or TRBV12-4 and TRBJ1-5; D not resolved. This TCR derives from a woman aged 18-30 years in good health. The sample consisted of CD4+ T cells sorted from blood. CDR3 nucleotides: TGTGCCAGCAGTTTTCAGGATAATCAGCCCCAGCATTTT. It specifies CASSFQDNQPQHF.